The 24 T cell receptor beta chains given below trace back to one sample, sequenced in a study of a mutant IDH1 vaccine in newly diagnosed glioma. Clones were sequenced by immunoSEQ multiplex PCR, and TCRdb holds only the in-frame ones, with some missing. The sample holds about 32,000 clones, roughly 86% seen once. Time point specified: week 35, safety follow-up. In every dose of vaccine, 300 ug of mutant IDH1 20-mer peptide was given alongside topical imiquimod. The antigens these receptors bind are not known. The specimen comprised PBMCs, sampled from a glioma patient whose treatment included an IDH1 peptide vaccine. The receptor source for this set is a man aged 30 to 39 with glioma.

The chain joins TRBV29-1 to TRBJ1-1, with 9 positions matching TRBD1. V trimming: 3 bases; J trimming: 8 bases; junction bases outside the gene matches: 10. Germline V gene sequence: CDR1 SQVTM, CDR2 ANQGSEA. The CDR3 has 14 residues. This chain's CDR3 is CSVEGQGGGSEAFF. The CDR3 DNA sequence: TGCAGCGTTGAGGGACAGGGAGGAGGTTCCGAAGCTTTCTTT.

The count of this clone is one. This chain links TRBV9 with TRBJ2-3; TRBD2 agrees at 10 bases. V dropped 0 bases and J dropped 3; count of bases not matched to a gene: 1. CDR3 size: 15 residues. Germline CDR1 is SGDLS and CDR2 is YYNGEE. The chain's CDR3 is CASSVGTSGTDTQYF. The CDR3 bases are TGTGCCAGCAGCGTAGGGACTAGCGGAACAGATACGCAGTATTTT.

The rearrangement links TRBV19 to TRBJ2-3; D may be TRBD1 or TRBD2 (5 bases each). CDR1 and CDR2 from the germline V gene are LNHDA and SQIVND (reference sequence). The CDR3 contains 15 residues. Trimming took 2 bases from V and 3 from J, leaving 12 bases between them. CDR3 protein: CASSIRTGTTDTQYF. The CDR3 DNA reads as TGTGCCAGTAGTATACGTACGGGGACGACAGATACGCAGTATTTT.

V usage is TRBV11-3 and J usage is TRBJ2-3, with 10 bases aligning to TRBD1. V was clipped by 1 base and J by 1 base; unmatched bases: 2. There are 16 residues in the CDR3. CDR1 SGHNT and CDR2 YENEEA come from the germline V gene. The CDR3 region is CASSLGDRGGTDTQYF. The CDR3 bases are TGTGCCAGCAGCTTAGGGGACAGGGGAGGCACAGATACGCAGTATTTT.

This clone appeared once. CDR3 residues: CASSPQAGLSYNEQFF. Written as DNA, the CDR3 is TGCGCCAGCAGCCCGCAAGCGGGTCTGTCCTACAATGAGCAGTTCTTC. V and J are TRBV5-1 and TRBJ2-1; maybe TRBD2 (6 bases). V lost 4 bases, J lost 1 base, and 15 bases lay in between. CDR1 and CDR2 (germline): SGHRS, YFSETQ. The CDR3 loop spans 16 amino acids.

The V and J genes are TRBV4-1 and TRBJ2-1; D uncertain. The CDR3 covers 15 residues. Trimming took 1 base from V and 7 from J, leaving 14 bases between them. In germline, CDR1 is MGHRA, CDR2 YSYEKL. The CDR3 DNA follows: TGCGCCAGCAGCCAAGCGAAGGAGATGATTAATGAGCAGTTCTTC. This translates into CASSQAKEMINEQFF.

The V gene is TRBV5-1, the J gene TRBJ1-3; 7 nucleotides match TRBD1. CDR3 length: 13 amino acids. CDR1 is SGHRS and CDR2 is YFSETQ in the germline V gene. V lost 0 bases, J lost 8 bases, and 2 bases stayed unmatched. The CDR3 protein is CASSLAGGHTIYF. The CDR3 region has the DNA TGCGCCAGCAGCTTGGCAGGGGGTCACACCATATATTTT.

The chain uses TRBV7-8 and TRBJ2-6; D not certain. The germline V gene encodes CDR1 SGHVS and CDR2 FQNEAQ. V lost 5 bases and J 5 bases, leaving 22 bases between the germline ends. The CDR3 consists of 18 residues. The CDR3 DNA is TGTGCCAGCAGCGCTTATAGTTACCCACAAAGTCGGGCCAACGTCCTGACTTTC. This encodes CASSAYSYPQSRANVLTF.

By sample share, this clone is medium-sized (0.01 to 0.1%). Other nucleotide sequences from this sample produce the same CDR3. The chain uses TRBV10-3 and TRBJ2-1, with D unresolved. The CDR3 sequence is 11 residues long. V lost 4 bases and J 7 bases, leaving 5 bases between the germline ends. The V gene's germline CDR1 is ENHRY and CDR2 SYGVKD. CDR3 DNA sequence: TGTGCCATCAGTGTAGGAAATGAGCAGTTCTTC. Amino acid sequence: CAISVGNEQFF.

This rearrangement joins TRBV11-2 to TRBJ1-5, with a tentative D call TRBD1 (6 bases). CDR3 size: 17 residues. Trimming stripped 5 bases from V and 3 bases from J, with 20 bases between. Germline CDR1 reads SGHAT; CDR2 reads FQNNGV. Written as DNA, the CDR3 is TGTGCCAGCAGCCCACATATAGGCAGGGGACCCAATCAGCCCCAGCATTTT. Protein product: CASSPHIGRGPNQPQHF.

The chain employs TRBV11-2 and TRBJ2-2; 9 bases align to TRBD2. Germline CDR1 reads SGHAT; CDR2 reads FQNNGV. Trimming removed 5 bases from V and 7 bases from J; junction bases left unmatched: 5. This CDR3 contains 14 residues. The CDR3 nucleotides are TGTGCCAGCAGCCGGACTAGCGTCGGCGGGGAGCTGTTTTTT. Its translation: CASSRTSVGGELFF. The full variable domain, in which reference TRBV11-2 and TRBJ2-2 provide the parts outside the CDR3, is EAGVAQSPRYKIIEKRQSVAFWCNPISGHATLYWYQQILGQGPKLLIQFQNNGVVDDSQLPKDRFSAERLKGVDSTLKIQPAKLEDSAVYLCASSRTSVGGELFFGEGSRLTVL.

The gene calls are TRBV5-1 and TRBJ2-6; D uncertain. Trimming left V 0 bases short and J 2 bases short, with 3 bases between. The CDR3 extends over 14 amino acids. In germline, CDR1 is SGHRS, CDR2 YFSETQ. The CDR3 DNA sequence: TGCGCCAGCAGCTTGGTTGCTGGGGCCAACGTCCTGACTTTC. Amino acids: CASSLVAGANVLTF.

The genes are TRBV4-1 and TRBJ2-2, with D tentatively TRBD1 (6 bases). CDR3 length equals 16 residues. V was shortened by 0 bases and J by 3 bases, with 11 bases between the two germline ends. Per germline, CDR1 MGHRA and CDR2 YSYEKL. The CDR3 DNA is TGCGCCAGCAGCCAAGATCTCGGGACATACACCGGGGAGCTGTTTTTT. The encoded protein is CASSQDLGTYTGELFF.

The V and J genes are TRBV15 and TRBJ2-7, with 8 bases matching TRBD1. The CDR3 extends over 15 amino acids. CDR1 LNHNV and CDR2 YYDKDF come from the germline V gene (reference sequence). With V trimmed by 1 base and J by 1 base, 3 bases remained unmatched. The CDR3 protein is CATSRVTGGSYEQYF. CDR3 bases: TGTGCCACCAGCAGAGTTACAGGGGGGTCCTACGAGCAGTACTTC.

The chain uses TRBV5-1 and TRBJ2-7; 7 bases match TRBD2. The V and J ends lost 0 bases and 5 bases, in that order; junction bases with no gene match: 8. Germline V CDR1 and CDR2: SGHRS, YFSETQ. CDR3 size: 15 residues. This CDR3 is CASSLATGEGDEQYF. The CDR3 DNA reads as TGCGCCAGCAGCTTGGCTACCGGGGAGGGAGACGAGCAGTACTTC.

The CDR3 DNA follows: TGTGCCAGCAGTCTCCAATCTACCGGGCTAGGAGAGCAGTACTTC. This sequence encodes CASSLQSTGLGEQYF. The chain carries TRBV27 and TRBJ2-7, with unresolved D. The V gene's germline CDR1 is MNHEY and CDR2 SMNVEV (reference sequence). V shed 5 bases and J shed 7 bases, with 21 bases lying between them. The CDR3 loop spans 15 amino acids.

This clone is medium-sized in the sample. The chain recombines TRBV4-2 with TRBJ1-1, with D unclear. This CDR3 region has 13 residues. Trimming took off 1 base at V and 3 bases at J, with 6 bases between the two ends. In germline, CDR1 is LGHNA, CDR2 YNFKEQ. CDR3 region: CASSQGAYTEAFF. DNA for the CDR3: TGTGCCAGCAGCCAAGGGGCCTACACTGAAGCTTTCTTT.

This chain joins TRBV5-1 and TRBJ2-3, with TRBD2 matching over 7 bases. The germline V gene encodes CDR1 SGHRS and CDR2 YFSETQ. CDR3 length: 18 amino acids. Losses at the gene ends were 7 bases for V and 2 bases for J; bases not matched to a gene: 19. Here the CDR3 DNA reads TGCGCCAGCTCTTACCAGGGTTTGGGCGGGAGATACACAGATACGCAGTATTTT. It codes for CASSYQGLGGRYTDTQYF.

The rearrangement joins TRBV5-6 to TRBJ2-3, with D unclear. The V and J ends lost 1 base and 3 bases respectively, with 3 bases between them. CDR1 is SGHDT, CDR2 YYEEEE, per germline. The CDR3 contains 12 residues. CDR3 amino acids: CASSLNTDTQYF. The CDR3 nucleotides read TGTGCCAGCAGCTTGAATACAGATACGCAGTATTTT.

This rearrangement joins TRBV5-1 to TRBJ2-7; D may be TRBD1 (6 bases). V lost 4 bases to trimming and J lost 3 bases, with 11 bases between them. CDR1 and CDR2 from the germline V gene are SGHRS and YFSETQ. This CDR3 spans 13 amino acids. For the CDR3, the DNA is TGCGCCAGCAGCCCCGGGACACTCTACGAGCAGTACTTC. This gives the protein CASSPGTLYEQYF.

This clone was seen only a few times. J is TRBJ2-1 and V is TRBV7-2, with 11 bases identical to TRBD1. Per germline, CDR1 SGHTA and CDR2 FQGNSA. After removal of 6 bases from V and 0 bases from J, the junction contained 4 bases not matched to a gene. The CDR3 length is 16 residues. CDR3 in amino acids: CASSLGTGGSYNEQFF. For the CDR3, the DNA is TGTGCCAGCAGTCTAGGGACAGGGGGCTCCTACAATGAGCAGTTCTTC.

The chain employs TRBV6-5 and TRBJ2-5; D is ambiguous. V was shortened by 6 bases and J by 7 bases, with 9 bases between the two germline ends. This CDR3 spans 11 amino acids. The germline CDR1 and CDR2 sequences are MNHEY and SVGAGI. The CDR3 DNA sequence: TGTGCCAGCAGGGACGAGAGGACCCAGTACTTC. This sequence encodes CASRDERTQYF.

The rearrangement links TRBV11-2 to TRBJ2-1; D remains ambiguous. The V gene's germline CDR1 is SGHAT and CDR2 FQNNGV. This CDR3 region has 13 residues. Trimming cost V 2 bases and J 9 bases, with 11 bases left between them. The CDR3 protein is CASSLTLVGEQFF. CDR3 DNA sequence: TGTGCCAGCAGCTTAACCCTAGTCGGTGAGCAGTTCTTC.

The J gene is TRBJ1-2, the V gene TRBV5-1, with a tentative D call TRBD1 (6 bases). Germline loops: CDR1 SGHRS, CDR2 YFSETQ. Trimming removed 4 bases from V and 1 base from J, with 14 bases in between. The CDR3 loop spans 15 amino acids. The CDR3 region is CASSPGRTVNYGYTF. The CDR3 DNA sequence: TGCGCCAGCAGCCCGGGGCGGACAGTTAACTATGGCTACACCTTC. Full variable domain (missing parts from reference TRBV5-1 and TRBJ1-2): KAGVTQTPRYLIKTRGQQVTLSCSPISGHRSVSWYQQTPGQGLQFLFEYFSETQRNKGNFPGRFSGRQFSNSRSEMNVSTLELGDSALYLCASSPGRTVNYGYTFGSGTRLTVV.